The 3 T cell receptor beta chains below all came from one sample that was sequenced in a study of response to subunit inactivated influenza vaccine. TCRdb processed the RT-PCR reads anew with MiXCR; each CDR3 protein has one entry. The sample holds over 150,000 distinct CDR3 sequences; approximately 10% are singletons and the top ten take around 12%. The sample consisted of non-naive T cells sorted from PBMCs, taken 45 days after vaccination. The receptors originated from a man aged 45-65 years who received an inactivated influenza vaccine.

This clonotype was seen ten or more times. The rearrangement links TRBV5-1 to TRBJ2-3; 8 nucleotides match TRBD1. V shed 1 base, J shed 0 bases, and the junction held 4 bases outside the gene matches. The CDR3 extends over 16 amino acids. Germline V gene data show CDR1 as SGHRS and CDR2 as YFSETQ. CDR3 in DNA: TGCGCCAGCAGCTTGAACCGGGACAGGAGCACAGATACGCAGTATTTT. This gives the protein CASSLNRDRSTDTQYF. The full variable domain, with the rest looked up from reference TRBV5-1 and TRBJ2-3, is KAGVTQTPRYLIKTRGQQVTLSCSPISGHRSVSWYQQTPGQGLQFLFEYFSETQRNKGNFPGRFSGRQFSNSRSEMNVSTLELGDSALYLCASSLNRDRSTDTQYFGPGTRLTVL.

This clonotype was observed at least ten times. The chain recombines TRBV7-2 with TRBJ2-2, with D tentatively TRBD1 (6 bases). V was pared by 5 bases and J by 0 bases, with 7 bases between. The germline gives CDR1 SGHTA, CDR2 FQGNSA. CDR3 length: 14 residues. The CDR3 DNA follows: TGTGCCAGCAGCCGGACAGCGAACACCGGGGAGCTGTTTTTT. It yields the protein CASSRTANTGELFF.

This clonotype has more than one count but fewer than ten. This chain joins TRBV6-2 or TRBV6-3 and TRBJ1-1; the D is unclear. The CDR3 runs 13 residues. V dropped 11 bases and J dropped 1 base, with 14 bases sitting between them. Germline loops: CDR1 MNHEY, CDR2 SVGEGT. CDR3: CASKRDTNTEAFF. The DNA of the CDR3 is TGTGCCTCTAAACGGGATACGAACACTGAAGCTTTCTTT.